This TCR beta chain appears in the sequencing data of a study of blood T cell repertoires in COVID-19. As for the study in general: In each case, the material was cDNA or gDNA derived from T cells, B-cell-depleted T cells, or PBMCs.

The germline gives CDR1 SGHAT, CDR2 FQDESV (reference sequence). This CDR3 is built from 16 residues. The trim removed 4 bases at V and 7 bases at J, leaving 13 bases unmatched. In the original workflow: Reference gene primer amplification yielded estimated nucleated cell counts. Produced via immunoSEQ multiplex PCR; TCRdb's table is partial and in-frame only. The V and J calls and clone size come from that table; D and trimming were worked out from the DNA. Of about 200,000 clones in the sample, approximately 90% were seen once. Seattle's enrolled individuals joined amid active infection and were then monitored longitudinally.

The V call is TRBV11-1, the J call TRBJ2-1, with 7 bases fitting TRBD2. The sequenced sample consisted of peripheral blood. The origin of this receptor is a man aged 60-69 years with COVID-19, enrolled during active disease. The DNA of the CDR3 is TGTGCCAGCAGCTCCGGGATGGTAGCGGGTCCGAATGAGCAGTTCTTC. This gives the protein CASSSGMVAGPNEQFF.